There are many counts of the clone carrying this T cell receptor beta chain. Documented time point: pre-sensitization, week 0. The treatment was: therapeutic diphenylcyclopropenone sensitization with weekly scalp DPC. Germline CDR1 LNHDA, CDR2 SQIVND (reference sequence). This CDR3 spans 14 amino acids. The V gene end was trimmed by 6 bases and the J gene end by 8 bases; junction bases not matched to a gene: 10. This sample was included in a study of human T cells and chemical hapten exposure. The overall study: Predominantly women, the patients had alopecia areata, totalis or universalis.

TCRdb used MiXCR to reprocess the RACE reads, holding one entry per CDR3 protein. The sample lists approximately 77,000 distinct CDR3 sequences, approximately 14% occurring once. This sequence joins TRBV19 and TRBJ2-1; TRBD2 matches at 7 bases. The sequenced sample was whole blood, obtained in connection with sensitization to the hapten diphenylcyclopropenone (DPC). This receptor was identified in a woman in her 50s with alopecia areata. Some clones in this sample may be carry-over from other donors' samples. CDR3: CASRSTGRADEQFF. For the CDR3, the DNA is TGTGCCAGTAGATCTACGGGGAGGGCCGATGAGCAGTTCTTC.